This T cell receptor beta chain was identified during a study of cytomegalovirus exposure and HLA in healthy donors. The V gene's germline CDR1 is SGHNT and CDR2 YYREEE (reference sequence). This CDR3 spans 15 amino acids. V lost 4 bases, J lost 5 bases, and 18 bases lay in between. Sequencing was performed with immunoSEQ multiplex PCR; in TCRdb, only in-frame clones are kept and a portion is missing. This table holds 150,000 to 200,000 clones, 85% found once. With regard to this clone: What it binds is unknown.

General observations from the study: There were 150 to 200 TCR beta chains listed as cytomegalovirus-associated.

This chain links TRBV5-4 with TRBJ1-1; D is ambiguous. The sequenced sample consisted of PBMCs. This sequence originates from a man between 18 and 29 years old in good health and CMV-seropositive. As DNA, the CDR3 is TGTGCCAGCAGCCCCCGGGGAGGGTCAAGTACTGAAGCTTTCTTT. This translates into CASSPRGGSSTEAFF.